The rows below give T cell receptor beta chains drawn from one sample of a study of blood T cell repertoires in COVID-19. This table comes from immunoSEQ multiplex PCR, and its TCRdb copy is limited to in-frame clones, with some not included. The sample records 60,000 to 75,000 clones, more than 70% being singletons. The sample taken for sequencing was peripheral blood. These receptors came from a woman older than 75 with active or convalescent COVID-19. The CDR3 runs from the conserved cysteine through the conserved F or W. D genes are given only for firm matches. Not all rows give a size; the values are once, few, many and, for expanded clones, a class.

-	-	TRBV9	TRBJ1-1	CASSVGGGSTEAFF	TGTGCCAGCAGCGTAGGAGGCGGTAGCACTGAAGCTTTCTTT
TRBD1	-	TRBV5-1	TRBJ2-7	CASSTTGTGTHEQYF	TGCGCCAGCAGCACCACCGGGACAGGGACGCACGAGCAGTACTTC
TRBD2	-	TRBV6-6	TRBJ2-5	CASSQGLAGPLETQYF	TGTGCCAGCAGCCAGGGACTAGCGGGCCCCTTGGAGACCCAGTACTTC
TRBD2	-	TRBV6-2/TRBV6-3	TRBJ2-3	CASSYPSTSGETTDTQYF	TGTGCCAGCAGTTACCCGTCTACTAGCGGGGAGACCACAGATACGCAGTATTTT
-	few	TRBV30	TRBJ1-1	CAWSALSPGTEAFF	TGTGCCTGGAGTGCCCTATCTCCGGGGACTGAAGCTTTCTTT
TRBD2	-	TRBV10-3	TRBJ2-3	CAIRIGLASDTQYF	TGTGCCATCAGGATAGGACTAGCGTCGGATACGCAGTATTTT
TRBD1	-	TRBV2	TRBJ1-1	CASSVSQGAESTEAFF	TGTGCCAGCAGTGTGTCCCAGGGGGCCGAGAGCACTGAAGCTTTCTTT
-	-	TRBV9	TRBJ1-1	CASATAGLGTEAFF	TGTGCCTCGGCGACAGCTGGGTTAGGGACTGAAGCTTTCTTT
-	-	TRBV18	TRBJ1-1	CASSPPQGAAFF	TGTGCCAGCTCACCACCGCAGGGCGCAGCTTTCTTT
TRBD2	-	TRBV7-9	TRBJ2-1	CASSLVGGTPYNEQFF	TGTGCCAGCAGCTTAGTGGGGGGGACCCCTTACAATGAGCAGTTCTTC
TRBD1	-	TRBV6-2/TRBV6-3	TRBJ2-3	CASSYSRYGQGWTDTQYF	TGTGCCAGCAGTTACTCGCGATACGGACAGGGATGGACAGATACGCAGTATTTT
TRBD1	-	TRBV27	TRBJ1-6	CASSPDRGFSPLHF	TGTGCCAGCAGTCCCGACAGGGGGTTTTCACCCCTCCACTTT
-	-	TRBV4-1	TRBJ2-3	CASSQALAVFSTDTQYF	TGCGCCAGCAGCCAAGCCTTGGCAGTTTTTAGCACAGATACGCAGTATTTT
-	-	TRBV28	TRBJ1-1	CATNSGMNTEAFF	TGTGCCACCAACTCCGGGATGAACACTGAAGCTTTCTTT